This T cell receptor (beta chain) is drawn from a study of Ad26.COV2.S vaccination and SARS-CoV-2 variants. In the study overall: The authors gave Ad26.COV2.S intramuscularly, either once or twice 56 days apart.

Noted treatment: roughly 19 received Ad26.COV2.S at low or high dose, single or two shots; roughly 5 received placebo; per-sample allocation not given. Sampling was done on day 63 after the first vaccine or placebo injection. Worth noting for this clone: The antigen remains unidentified.

V lost 5 bases to trimming and J lost 4 bases, with 13 bases between them. This CDR3 region has 13 residues. CDR1 is GTSNPN and CDR2 is SVGIG in the germline V gene (reference sequence). Here immunoSEQ multiplex PCR was the method, and the copy in TCRdb shows in-frame clones only, minus some. Of fewer than 400,000 clones listed, more than 70% were seen once; the top ten hold 1.9%. Study findings and constraints: The TCR breadth and depth analyses may have understated or missed part of the total T cell responses. While placebo recipients had lower spike-specific TCR breadth, vaccine recipients had more.

This sequence originates from a person between 18 and 65 years old who received the Ad26.COV2.S COVID-19 vaccine or a placebo. The chain carries TRBV30 and TRBJ2-3, with D possibly matching TRBD2 (5 bases). The sample in question was peripheral blood, obtained in a trial of Ad26.COV2.S vaccine versus placebo. The CDR3 here is CAWAGVRADTQYF. The CDR3 DNA reads as TGTGCCTGGGCCGGGGTGCGGGCAGATACGCAGTATTTT. Full variable domain (rest looked up from reference TRBV30 and TRBJ2-3): SQTIHQWPATLVQPVGSPLSLECTVEGTSNPNLYWYRQAAGRGLQLLFYSVGIGQISSEVPQNLSASRPQDRQFILSSKKLLLSDSGFYLCAWAGVRADTQYFGPGTRLTVL.